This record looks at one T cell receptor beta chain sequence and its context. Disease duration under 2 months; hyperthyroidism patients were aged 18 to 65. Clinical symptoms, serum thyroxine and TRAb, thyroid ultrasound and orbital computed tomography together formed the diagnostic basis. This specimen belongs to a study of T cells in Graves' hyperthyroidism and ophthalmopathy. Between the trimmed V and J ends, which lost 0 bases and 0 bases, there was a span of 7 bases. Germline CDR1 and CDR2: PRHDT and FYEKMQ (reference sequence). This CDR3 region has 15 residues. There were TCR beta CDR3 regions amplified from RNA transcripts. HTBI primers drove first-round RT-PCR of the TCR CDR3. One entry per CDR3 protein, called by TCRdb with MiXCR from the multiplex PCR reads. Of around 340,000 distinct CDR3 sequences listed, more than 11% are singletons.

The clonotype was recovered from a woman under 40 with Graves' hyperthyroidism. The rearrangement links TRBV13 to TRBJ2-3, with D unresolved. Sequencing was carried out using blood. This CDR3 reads CASSLGPVSTDTQYF. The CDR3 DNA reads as TGTGCCAGCAGCTTAGGACCCGTCAGCACAGATACGCAGTATTTT.